This T cell receptor (beta chain) was found in a study of cytomegalovirus exposure and HLA in healthy donors. Overall study results and limits: Later analysis associated a missense DCLRE1C variant with TCR beta V- and J-gene trimming.

This CDR3 contains 19 residues. Germline CDR1 SGHVS, CDR2 FNYEAQ. V was clipped by 5 bases and J by 4 bases; unmatched bases: 20. The PCR had 60 Vbeta and 13 Jbeta primers. Profiled with immunoSEQ multiplex PCR; TCRdb holds only in-frame clones, not every one. Among more than 100,000 clones listed, 66% were seen once. In regard to this clone: The antigen remains unidentified.

The chain recombines TRBV7-6 with TRBJ2-7; 10 bases match TRBD2. The material sequenced was PBMCs. This receptor was taken from a woman aged 50 to 60 in good health and CMV-seronegative. The CDR3 sequence: CASSPRTAGKREGWYEQYF. In nucleotides, the CDR3 is TGTGCCAGCAGCCCTCGGACAGCGGGGAAGCGGGAGGGTTGGTACGAGCAGTACTTC.